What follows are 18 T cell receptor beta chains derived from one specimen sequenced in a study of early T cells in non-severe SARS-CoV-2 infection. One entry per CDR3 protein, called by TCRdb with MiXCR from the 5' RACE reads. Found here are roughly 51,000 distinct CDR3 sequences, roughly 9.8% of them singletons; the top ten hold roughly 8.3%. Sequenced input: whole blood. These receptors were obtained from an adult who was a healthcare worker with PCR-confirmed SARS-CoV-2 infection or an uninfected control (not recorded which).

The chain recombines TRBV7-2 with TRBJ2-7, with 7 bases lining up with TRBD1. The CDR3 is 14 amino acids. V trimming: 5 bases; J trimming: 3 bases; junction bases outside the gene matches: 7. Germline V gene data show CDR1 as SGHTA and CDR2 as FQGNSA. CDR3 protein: CASSPDRLSYEQYF. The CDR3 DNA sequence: TGTGCCAGCAGCCCGGACAGGTTGAGCTACGAGCAGTACTTC.

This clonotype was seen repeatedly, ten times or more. The CDR3 DNA follows: TGTGCCAGCAGTTTTCGCGGGAGTCGGGGAGATACGCAGTATTTT. It yields the protein CASSFRGSRGDTQYF. The chain couples TRBV27 to TRBJ2-3; 7 nucleotides align to TRBD2. The germline CDR1 and CDR2 sequences are MNHEY and SMNVEV (reference sequence). V lost 3 bases and J lost 5; bases outside the gene matches: 8. The CDR3 has 15 amino acids.

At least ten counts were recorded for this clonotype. The CDR3 DNA reads TGCGCCAGCAGCCAGGGGCCCCTAGCGGGAGGAACAGATACGCAGTATTTT. This encodes CASSQGPLAGGTDTQYF. The rearrangement uses TRBV5-1 and TRBJ2-3; 11 positions match TRBD2. V gave up 4 bases and J gave up 3 bases; unmatched junction bases: 10. The CDR3 length is 17 residues. Germline assignment: CDR1 SGHRS and CDR2 YFSETQ.

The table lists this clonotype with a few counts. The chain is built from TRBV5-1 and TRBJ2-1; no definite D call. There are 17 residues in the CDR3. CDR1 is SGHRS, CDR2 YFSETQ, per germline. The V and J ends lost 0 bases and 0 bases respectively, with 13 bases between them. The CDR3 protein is CASSLGGAKSSYNEQFF. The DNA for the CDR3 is TGCGCCAGCAGCTTGGGAGGAGCGAAGAGCTCCTACAATGAGCAGTTCTTC.

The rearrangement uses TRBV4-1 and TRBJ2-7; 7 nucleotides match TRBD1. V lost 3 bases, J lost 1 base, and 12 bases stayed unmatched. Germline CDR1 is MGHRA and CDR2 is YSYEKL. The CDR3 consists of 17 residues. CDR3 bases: TGCGCCAGCAGCCACTTCTTACCGGGACAGCGTTCCTACGAGCAGTACTTC. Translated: CASSHFLPGQRSYEQYF.

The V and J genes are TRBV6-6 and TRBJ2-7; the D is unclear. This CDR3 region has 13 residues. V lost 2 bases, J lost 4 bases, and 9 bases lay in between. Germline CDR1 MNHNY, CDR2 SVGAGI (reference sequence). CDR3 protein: CASSYEQVYEQYF. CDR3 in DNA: TGTGCCAGCAGTTACGAGCAGGTTTACGAGCAGTACTTC.

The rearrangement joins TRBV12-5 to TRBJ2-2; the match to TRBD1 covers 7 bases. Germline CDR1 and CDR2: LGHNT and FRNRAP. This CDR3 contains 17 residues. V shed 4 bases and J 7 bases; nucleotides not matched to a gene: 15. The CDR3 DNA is TGTGCTAGTGGTTCCTCCGACCACAGGGGAAGTATCGGGGAGCTGTTTTTT. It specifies CASGSSDHRGSIGELFF.

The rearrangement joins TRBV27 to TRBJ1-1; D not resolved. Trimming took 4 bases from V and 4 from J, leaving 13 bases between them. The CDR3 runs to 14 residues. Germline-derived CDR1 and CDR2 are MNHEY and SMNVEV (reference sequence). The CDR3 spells CASSWFQRATEAFF. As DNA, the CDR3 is TGTGCCAGCAGTTGGTTTCAAAGGGCCACTGAAGCTTTCTTT.

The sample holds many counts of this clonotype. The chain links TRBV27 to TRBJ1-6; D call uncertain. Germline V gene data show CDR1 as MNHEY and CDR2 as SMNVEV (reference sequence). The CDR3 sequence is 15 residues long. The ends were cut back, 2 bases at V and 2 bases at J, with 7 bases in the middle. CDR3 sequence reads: CASSLGPAYNSPLHF. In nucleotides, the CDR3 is TGTGCCAGCAGTTTAGGGCCAGCCTATAATTCACCCCTCCACTTT.

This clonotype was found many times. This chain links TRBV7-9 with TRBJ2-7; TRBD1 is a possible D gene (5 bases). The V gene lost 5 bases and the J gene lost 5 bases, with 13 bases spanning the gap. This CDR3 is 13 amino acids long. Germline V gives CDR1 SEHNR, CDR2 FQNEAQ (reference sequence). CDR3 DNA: TGTGCCAGCAGCCCCGGTAGGGGTCACGAGCAGTACTTC. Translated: CASSPGRGHEQYF.

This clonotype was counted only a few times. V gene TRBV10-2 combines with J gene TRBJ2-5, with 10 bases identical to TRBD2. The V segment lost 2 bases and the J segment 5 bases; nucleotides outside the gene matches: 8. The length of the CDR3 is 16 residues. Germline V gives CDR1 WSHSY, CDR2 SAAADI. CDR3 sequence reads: CASSENSGRASETQYF. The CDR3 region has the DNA TGCGCCAGCAGTGAGAACAGCGGGAGGGCCAGTGAGACCCAGTACTTC.

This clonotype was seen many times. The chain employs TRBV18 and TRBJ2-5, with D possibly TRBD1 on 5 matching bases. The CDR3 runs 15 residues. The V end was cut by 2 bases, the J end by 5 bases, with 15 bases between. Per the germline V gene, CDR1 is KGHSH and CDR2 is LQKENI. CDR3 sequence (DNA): TGTGCCAGCTCACCAGTTGCAGGGCAGGCCGAGACCCAGTACTTC. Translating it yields CASSPVAGQAETQYF. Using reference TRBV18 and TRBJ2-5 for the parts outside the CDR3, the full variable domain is NAGVMQNPRHLVRRRGQEARLRCSPMKGHSHVYWYRQLPEEGLKFMVYLQKENIIDESGMPKERFSAEFPKEGPSILRIQQVVRGDSAAYFCASSPVAGQAETQYFGPGTRLLVL.

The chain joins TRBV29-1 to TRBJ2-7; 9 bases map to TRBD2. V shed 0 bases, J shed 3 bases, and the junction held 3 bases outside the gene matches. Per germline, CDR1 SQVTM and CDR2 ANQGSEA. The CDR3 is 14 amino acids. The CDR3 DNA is TGCAGCGTTGAAGAGACACTAGCGGGCTACGAGCAGTACTTC. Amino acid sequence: CSVEETLAGYEQYF.

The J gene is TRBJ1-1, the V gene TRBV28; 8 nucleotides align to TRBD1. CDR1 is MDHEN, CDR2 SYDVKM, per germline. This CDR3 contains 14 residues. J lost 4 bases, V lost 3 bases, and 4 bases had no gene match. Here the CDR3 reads CASSLPRGRTEAFF. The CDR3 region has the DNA TGTGCCAGCAGTTTGCCCAGGGGGCGCACTGAAGCTTTCTTT. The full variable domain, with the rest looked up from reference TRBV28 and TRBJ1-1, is DVKVTQSSRYLVKRTGEKVFLECVQDMDHENMFWYRQDPGLGLRLIYFSYDVKMKEKGDIPEGYSVSREKKERFSLILESASTNQTSMYLCASSLPRGRTEAFFGQGTRLTVV.

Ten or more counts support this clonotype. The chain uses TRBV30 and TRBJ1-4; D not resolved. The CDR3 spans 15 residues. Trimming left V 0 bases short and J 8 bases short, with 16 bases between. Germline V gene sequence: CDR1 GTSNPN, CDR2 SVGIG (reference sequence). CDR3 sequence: CAWSVRVARREKLFF. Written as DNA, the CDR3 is TGTGCCTGGAGTGTACGAGTGGCGCGGAGGGAAAAACTGTTTTTT.

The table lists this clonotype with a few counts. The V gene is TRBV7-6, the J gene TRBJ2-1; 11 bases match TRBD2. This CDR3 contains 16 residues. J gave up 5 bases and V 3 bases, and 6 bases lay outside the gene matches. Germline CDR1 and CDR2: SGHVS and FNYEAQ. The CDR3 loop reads CASSFALGLADNEQFF. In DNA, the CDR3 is TGTGCCAGCAGCTTTGCATTGGGACTAGCGGACAATGAGCAGTTCTTC.

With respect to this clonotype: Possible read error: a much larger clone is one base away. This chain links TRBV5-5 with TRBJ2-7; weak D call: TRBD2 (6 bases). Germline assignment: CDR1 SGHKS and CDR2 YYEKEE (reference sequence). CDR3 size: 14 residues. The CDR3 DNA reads TGTACCAGCAGCCTGGTCCCAGGGAGGAACGAGCAGTACTTC. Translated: CTSSLVPGRNEQYF.

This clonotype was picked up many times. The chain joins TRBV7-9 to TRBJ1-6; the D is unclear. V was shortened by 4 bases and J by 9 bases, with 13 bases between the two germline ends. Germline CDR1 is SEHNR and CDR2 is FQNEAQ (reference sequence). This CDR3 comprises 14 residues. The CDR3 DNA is TGTGCCAGCAGCTCATCGCGGCAAGGTTCACCCCTCCACTTT. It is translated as CASSSSRQGSPLHF.